Presented here are 10 T cell receptor beta chains from one specimen sequenced in a study of blood T cell repertoires in COVID-19. Some clones are missing from TCRdb's copy, which holds only in-frame ones; the method was immunoSEQ multiplex PCR. The table includes hundreds of thousands of clones, 80% to 90% detected once. The sample was PBMCs or T cells enriched from blood (not recorded which). Every receptor here comes from a man younger than 45 who had recovered from COVID-19.

J is TRBJ1-2 and V is TRBV7-9, with D uncertain. Germline V gene data show CDR1 as SEHNR and CDR2 as FQNEAQ (reference sequence). The CDR3 sequence is 15 residues long. Trimming removed 3 bases at V and 4 bases at J, with 15 bases between. DNA for the CDR3: TGTGCCAGCAGCTTCATTCTCTCAGGCAGCTATGGCTACACCTTC. Its protein product is CASSFILSGSYGYTF. The complete variable domain, with remaining parts taken from reference TRBV7-9 and TRBJ1-2, reads DTGVSQNPRHKITKRGQNVTFRCDPISEHNRLYWYRQTLGQGPEFLTYFQNEAQLEKSRLLSDRFSAERPKGSFSTLEIQRTEQGDSAMYLCASSFILSGSYGYTFGSGTRLTVV.

This chain links TRBV12-3 or TRBV12-4 with TRBJ1-2; 8 bases match TRBD1. This CDR3 has 13 amino acids. V lost 5 bases, J lost 7 bases, and 6 bases stayed unmatched. CDR3 residues: CASSPTGGSGYTF. The CDR3 DNA reads as TGTGCCAGCAGTCCCACAGGGGGGAGTGGCTACACCTTC.

This chain uses TRBV7-6 with TRBJ2-5; 10 bases are a match to TRBD2. Germline values: CDR1 SGHVS, CDR2 FNYEAQ. V lost 2 bases to trimming and J lost 3 bases; unmatched junction nucleotides: 9. The CDR3 extends over 17 amino acids. The CDR3 coding sequence is TGTGCCAGCAGCTTAAGGCTAGCGGGAGTCAGGGAAGAGACCCAGTACTTC. It specifies CASSLRLAGVREETQYF.

The gene calls are TRBV18 and TRBJ2-3; possible D gene TRBD2, 6 bases. Trimming left V 3 bases short and J 6 bases short, with 10 bases between. Germline loops: CDR1 KGHSH, CDR2 LQKENI. CDR3 length: 13 residues. CDR3 DNA sequence: TGTGCCAGCTCACCTCAACGGGGGGATACGCAGTATTTT. Translating it yields CASSPQRGDTQYF.

The chain recombines TRBV29-1 with TRBJ2-1; 12 bases map to TRBD2. The CDR3 covers 15 residues. Germline V CDR1 and CDR2: SQVTM, ANQGSEA. Trimming at V came to 6 bases and at J to 5 bases, leaving 8 bases not matched to a gene. CDR3 loop: CSVARLAGVDNEQFF. The CDR3 nucleotides read TGCAGCGTGGCCCGACTAGCGGGAGTTGACAATGAGCAGTTCTTC.

The CDR3 region is CASSEGQSYEQYF. Here the CDR3 DNA reads TGTGCCAGCAGTGAGGGACAGTCCTACGAGCAGTACTTC. V is TRBV25-1 and J is TRBJ2-7, with 7 bases lining up with TRBD1. Per the germline V gene, CDR1 is MGHDK and CDR2 is SYGVNS. The CDR3 has 13 amino acids. V lost 3 bases, J lost 1 base, and 0 bases stayed unmatched.

The chain joins TRBV11-3 to TRBJ2-1; TRBD2 agrees at 13 bases. With V trimmed by 4 bases and J by 3 bases, 3 bases remained unmatched. The CDR3 consists of 16 residues. Germline V gives CDR1 SGHNT, CDR2 YENEEA. This CDR3 is CASSYGLAGDYNEQFF. The CDR3 bases are TGTGCCAGCAGCTACGGACTAGCGGGAGACTACAATGAGCAGTTCTTC.

V gene TRBV10-3 combines with J gene TRBJ2-3; D is possibly TRBD1 (5 bases). Per germline, CDR1 ENHRY and CDR2 SYGVKD. The CDR3 covers 13 residues. V lost 9 bases and J 3 bases, leaving 13 bases between the germline ends. The CDR3 DNA reads as TGTGCCATACTCAGGGTTGGGACAGATACGCAGTATTTT. Translation gives CAILRVGTDTQYF.

V is TRBV28 and J is TRBJ2-7; D is possibly TRBD2 (6 bases). Trimming took 3 bases from V and 0 from J, leaving 12 bases between them. This CDR3 has 15 amino acids. CDR1 is MDHEN and CDR2 is SYDVKM in the germline V gene. The CDR3 DNA reads as TGTGCCAGCAGTTTCTACGGGACTGGCTCCTACGAGCAGTACTTC. It encodes CASSFYGTGSYEQYF. The whole variable domain, remainder taken from reference TRBV28 and TRBJ2-7, is DVKVTQSSRYLVKRTGEKVFLECVQDMDHENMFWYRQDPGLGLRLIYFSYDVKMKEKGDIPEGYSVSREKKERFSLILESASTNQTSMYLCASSFYGTGSYEQYFGPGTRLTVT.

J is TRBJ1-2 and V is TRBV6-5; D call uncertain. This CDR3 comprises 14 residues. Trimming pared 0 bases from V and 5 bases from J, leaving 10 bases between. Germline loops: CDR1 MNHEY, CDR2 SVGAGI. CDR3 in amino acids: CASSYSPTGYGYTF. CDR3 in DNA: TGTGCCAGCAGTTACTCGCCGACGGGTTATGGCTACACCTTC.